Shown below are 22 T cell receptor beta chains from a single sample sequenced in a study of blood T cell repertoires in COVID-19. The repertoire was sequenced with immunoSEQ multiplex PCR; TCRdb's copy has only in-frame clones and lacks some. The top ten hold around 0.77% of the sample, which has 150,000 to 200,000 clones, approximately 89% seen once. The sequenced sample consisted of PBMCs or T cells enriched from blood (not recorded which). The receptors were gathered from a woman between 18 and 30 years old who had recovered from COVID-19.

The rearrangement links TRBV27 to TRBJ2-1, with TRBD2 identical over 10 bases. The CDR3 spans 13 residues. Germline loops: CDR1 MNHEY, CDR2 SMNVEV (reference sequence). V shed 10 bases, J shed 5 bases, and the junction held 5 bases outside the gene matches. The DNA of the CDR3 is TGTGCCACCGGGACTAGCGAAGACAATGAGCAGTTCTTC. Translation: CATGTSEDNEQFF.

The chain links TRBV2 to TRBJ2-7, with D possibly being TRBD1 (5 bases). Germline lookup yields CDR1 SNHLY and CDR2 FYNNEI. The length of the CDR3 is 14 residues. The V gene lost 4 bases and the J gene lost 4 bases, with 14 bases spanning the gap. The CDR3 nucleotides are TGTGCCAGCAGTGTTGGGGCTGTCCTTTACGAGCAGTACTTC. It yields the protein CASSVGAVLYEQYF. Supplemented by reference TRBV2 and TRBJ2-7, the full variable domain reads EPEVTQTPSHQVTQMGQEVILRCVPISNHLYFYWYRQILGQKVEFLVSFYNNEISEKSEIFDDQFSVERPDGSNFTLKIRSTKLEDSAMYFCASSVGAVLYEQYFGPGTRLTVT.

V usage is TRBV28 and J usage is TRBJ2-5; perhaps TRBD1 as D (6 bases). This CDR3 has 12 amino acids. The V gene lost 6 bases and the J gene lost 5 bases, with 10 bases spanning the gap. Germline CDR1 reads MDHEN; CDR2 reads SYDVKM. For the CDR3, the DNA is TGTGCCAGCAGGATCCAGGGGGAGACCCAGTACTTC. This codes for CASRIQGETQYF.

This chain joins TRBV28 and TRBJ2-7; the match to TRBD2 covers 14 bases. The V segment lost 1 base and the J segment 3 bases; nucleotides outside the gene matches: 2. The germline CDR1 and CDR2 sequences are MDHEN and SYDVKM. This CDR3 has 16 residues. This chain's CDR3 is CASSLSGTSGSYEQYF. In nucleotides, the CDR3 is TGTGCCAGCAGTTTATCCGGGACTAGCGGGAGCTACGAGCAGTACTTC.

The sample holds a few counts of this clone. CDR3 nucleotide sequence: TGTGCCAGCAGGGGGACAGGTGCCAAGCAGTACTTC. Protein sequence: CASRGTGAKQYF. This rearrangement joins TRBV6-5 to TRBJ2-7; 8 bases are a match to TRBD1. V lost 6 bases to trimming and J lost 8 bases; unmatched junction nucleotides: 6. This CDR3 spans 12 amino acids. Germline V CDR1 and CDR2: MNHEY, SVGAGI.

The chain has TRBV6-1 and TRBJ2-3; 12 positions match TRBD2. Germline-derived CDR1 and CDR2 are MNHNS and SASEGT. This CDR3 is built from 16 residues. V was pared by 4 bases and J by 4 bases, with 6 bases of the junction left unmatched. The CDR3, as DNA: TGTGCCAGCAGTGCCAAGACTAGCGGGAGTGCAGATACGCAGTATTTT. Protein sequence: CASSAKTSGSADTQYF.

The V call is TRBV6-6, the J call TRBJ1-3; unclear D gene. Trimming pared 2 bases from V and 0 bases from J, leaving 5 bases between. The V gene's germline CDR1 is MNHNY and CDR2 SVGAGI (reference sequence). This CDR3 has 14 amino acids. The CDR3 spells CASSYGSSGNTIYF. CDR3 sequence (DNA): TGTGCCAGCAGTTACGGGAGCTCTGGAAACACCATATATTTT.

The chain has TRBV11-3 and TRBJ2-7, with TRBD2 matching 8 bases. The CDR3 contains 12 residues. Germline values: CDR1 SGHNT, CDR2 YENEEA. V lost 9 bases to trimming and J lost 4 bases; unmatched junction nucleotides: 5. The CDR3 loop is CASTEREYEQYF. CDR3 nucleotides: TGTGCCAGTACAGAGCGGGAGTACGAGCAGTACTTC.

The chain combines TRBV2 with TRBJ2-1; 7 nucleotides line up with TRBD2. The CDR3 runs to 12 residues. CDR1 SNHLY and CDR2 FYNNEI come from the germline V gene. V lost 6 bases and J lost 9; bases outside the gene matches: 5. Here the CDR3 DNA reads TGTGCCAGCAGGAGACTAGCTGGTGAGCAGTTCTTC. Protein product: CASRRLAGEQFF.

V gene TRBV19 combines with J gene TRBJ2-7, with a weak D call TRBD1 (5 bases). V dropped 0 bases and J dropped 7 bases, with 10 bases sitting between them. The germline V gene encodes CDR1 LNHDA and CDR2 SQIVND (reference sequence). The length of the CDR3 is 13 residues. The CDR3 coding sequence is TGTGCCAGTAGTATAGATGGGGCGTCTGAGCAGTACTTC. Its protein product is CASSIDGASEQYF.

A note on this clone: The sample contains more than one DNA sequence encoding this CDR3. The chain couples TRBV20-1 to TRBJ2-5; no clear D. Germline V gene data show CDR1 as DFQATT and CDR2 as SNEGSKA (reference sequence). The V end was cut by 3 bases, the J end by 3 bases, with 5 bases between. The CDR3 has 11 amino acids. The CDR3 DNA reads TGCAGTGCTAGCCCCAAAGAGACCCAGTACTTC. It yields the protein CSASPKETQYF.

The DNA for the CDR3 is TGTGCCAGCAGCCCCAATGGGGAGGGCTCCGGGGAGCTGTTTTTT. Its translation: CASSPNGEGSGELFF. The gene calls are TRBV6-2 or TRBV6-3 and TRBJ2-2; 7 bases match TRBD2. Germline CDR1 and CDR2: MNHEY and SVGEGT. The CDR3 totals 15 residues. Trimming removed 6 bases from V and 6 bases from J; junction bases left unmatched: 10.

The chain is built from TRBV12-3 or TRBV12-4 and TRBJ1-5; D is unresolved. Between the trimmed V and J ends, which lost 6 bases and 5 bases, there was a span of 11 bases. The CDR3 length is 13 residues. CDR3 in amino acids: CASSRLEDQPQHF. CDR3 nucleotides: TGTGCCAGCAGCCGATTAGAGGATCAGCCCCAGCATTTT.

This chain uses TRBV6-5 with TRBJ2-1; TRBD2 aligns across 9 bases. After removal of 7 bases from V and 8 bases from J, the junction contained 12 bases not matched to a gene. Germline values: CDR1 MNHEY, CDR2 SVGAGI. CDR3 size: 15 residues. In nucleotides, the CDR3 is TGTGCCAGCACCCGAAATGCGGGAGGGGGCGATGAGCAGTTCTTC. This translates into CASTRNAGGGDEQFF.

This sequence joins TRBV2 and TRBJ1-1; D may be TRBD1 (6 bases). Germline V gene lookup returns CDR1 SNHLY and CDR2 FYNNEI. With 5 bases removed from V and 4 bases from J, the gap between germline ends came to 11 bases. This CDR3 is 13 amino acids long. CDR3 sequence: CASSPTGSTEAFF. Here the CDR3 DNA reads TGTGCCAGCAGTCCCACAGGGAGCACTGAAGCTTTCTTT.

V usage is TRBV6-5 and J usage is TRBJ2-2; possible D gene TRBD1, 5 bases. CDR3 length equals 14 residues. In germline, CDR1 is MNHEY, CDR2 SVGAGI. Between the trimmed V and J ends, which lost 6 bases and 3 bases, there was a span of 11 bases. CDR3 DNA sequence: TGTGCCAGCAGGCCCCAGGGCCACACCGGGGAGCTGTTTTTT. It yields the protein CASRPQGHTGELFF.

The chain is built from TRBV5-4 and TRBJ2-7, with D perhaps matching TRBD2 (5 bases). The V gene's germline CDR1 is SGHNT and CDR2 YYREEE (reference sequence). V lost 4 bases, J lost 3 bases, and 17 bases lay in between. The CDR3 has 15 amino acids. The CDR3 nucleotides read TGTGCCAGCAGCGCGGACTCCACCGTGGGCTACGAGCAGTACTTC. Translation gives CASSADSTVGYEQYF.

V gene TRBV5-1 combines with J gene TRBJ2-1, with D hard to call. V was cut by 5 bases and J by 4 bases, with 16 bases left in between. CDR3 length: 15 residues. The germline V gene encodes CDR1 SGHRS and CDR2 YFSETQ. The CDR3: CASRDEVTGYNEQFF. The CDR3 DNA follows: TGCGCCAGCAGGGATGAAGTGACGGGTTACAATGAGCAGTTCTTC. The variable domain in full, completed from reference TRBV5-1 and TRBJ2-1, reads KAGVTQTPRYLIKTRGQQVTLSCSPISGHRSVSWYQQTPGQGLQFLFEYFSETQRNKGNFPGRFSGRQFSNSRSEMNVSTLELGDSALYLCASRDEVTGYNEQFFGPGTRLTVL.

The chain has TRBV5-1 and TRBJ1-1; 7 nucleotides align to TRBD1. Germline assignment: CDR1 SGHRS and CDR2 YFSETQ. V trimming: 2 bases; J trimming: 1 base; junction bases outside the gene matches: 5. CDR3 length: 15 residues. The CDR3 coding sequence is TGCGCCAGCAGCTTATGGACAGGACAGAACACTGAAGCTTTCTTT. It codes for CASSLWTGQNTEAFF.

The chain has TRBV9 and TRBJ2-7; 7 positions agree with TRBD2. V dropped 4 bases and J dropped 2; count of bases not matched to a gene: 9. Germline V gene lookup returns CDR1 SGDLS and CDR2 YYNGEE. The CDR3 covers 15 residues. The CDR3 is CASSPTPGGTYEQYF. CDR3 bases: TGTGCCAGCAGCCCCACGCCGGGGGGAACCTACGAGCAGTACTTC.

The table lists this clone with a count of one. The V and J genes are TRBV7-8 and TRBJ2-7; 7 bases line up with TRBD1. This CDR3 comprises 15 residues. The J segment lost 0 bases and the V segment lost 5 bases, leaving 7 bases of the junction unmatched. Germline lookup yields CDR1 SGHVS and CDR2 FQNEAQ. The CDR3 nucleotides read TGTGCCAGCAGCCCGAGAGGGACAGTCTCCTACGAGCAGTACTTC. Protein product: CASSPRGTVSYEQYF.

The chain carries TRBV28 and TRBJ2-5, with 10 bases lining up with TRBD2. The CDR3 has 15 residues. The trim removed 6 bases at V and 4 bases at J, leaving 8 bases unmatched. CDR1 is MDHEN and CDR2 is SYDVKM in the germline V gene. CDR3 sequence reads: CASSRSPSGGETQYF. The CDR3 bases are TGTGCCAGCAGCCGATCCCCTAGCGGGGGAGAGACCCAGTACTTC.